This is a list of T cell receptor beta chains from one sample in a study of vaccination and CD4 T cells after COVID-19. A single record per CDR3 protein comes from TCRdb applying MiXCR to the PCR reads. The sample lists around 19,000 distinct CDR3 sequences, 38% occurring once. No antigen has been identified for these receptors. Sequenced material: CD4+ T cells from blood, cultured in vitro, taken before SARS-CoV-2 vaccination. The receptors here all came from a human donor who received a COVID-19 vaccine. Each CDR3 is given with its conserved first and last residue. Each record gives: J gene, CDR3 length, V gene, CDR3 protein.

j_gene: TRBJ1-1; len: 15; v_gene: TRBV28; CDR3aa: CASSPAGYRNTEAFF
j_gene: TRBJ1-5; len: 14; v_gene: TRBV6-1; CDR3aa: CASRDTGLTQPQHF
j_gene: TRBJ2-5; len: 13; v_gene: TRBV30; CDR3aa: CAWSVKGGETQYF
j_gene: TRBJ1-4; len: 16; v_gene: TRBV6-5; CDR3aa: CASSYGTGLSNEKLFF
j_gene: TRBJ2-5; len: 12; v_gene: TRBV10-3; CDR3aa: CAIRGREETQYF
j_gene: TRBJ2-1; len: 18; v_gene: TRBV20-1; CDR3aa: CSAGSPSFSSGGAYEQFF
j_gene: TRBJ2-1; len: 13; v_gene: TRBV20-1; CDR3aa: CSARPDRGYEQFF
j_gene: TRBJ2-5; len: 15; v_gene: TRBV5-6; CDR3aa: CASSSPGRIGETQYF
j_gene: TRBJ2-4; len: 18; v_gene: TRBV5-5; CDR3aa: CASSVPGLAGGAKNIQYF
j_gene: TRBJ1-6; len: 15; v_gene: TRBV25-1; CDR3aa: CASSIDPGINSPLHF
j_gene: TRBJ2-7; len: 12; v_gene: TRBV12-3/TRBV12-4; CDR3aa: CASSPRGQEQYF
j_gene: TRBJ2-7; len: 14; v_gene: TRBV20-1; CDR3aa: CSARGGQGGYEQYF
j_gene: NA; len: 16; v_gene: TRBV5-1; CDR3aa: CASSLGAGGPRETQYF
j_gene: TRBJ1-1; len: 13; v_gene: TRBV24-1; CDR3aa: CATSDLGFTEAFF
j_gene: TRBJ2-5; len: 15; v_gene: TRBV7-2; CDR3aa: CASSASSGHQETQYF
j_gene: TRBJ1-5; len: 16; v_gene: TRBV6-1; CDR3aa: CASSGGTGYSNQPQHF
j_gene: TRBJ2-5; len: 14; v_gene: TRBV11-3; CDR3aa: CASSLEGFVETQYF
j_gene: TRBJ2-5; len: 15; v_gene: TRBV27; CDR3aa: CASSALRYLEETQYF
j_gene: TRBJ2-2; len: 14; v_gene: TRBV6-1; CDR3aa: CASGWTGDGGELFF
j_gene: TRBJ1-4; len: 14; v_gene: TRBV30; CDR3aa: CAWSVRRGREKLFF
j_gene: TRBJ2-5; len: 16; v_gene: TRBV5-4; CDR3aa: CASSLGGPWDQETQYF
j_gene: TRBJ1-2; len: 13; v_gene: TRBV5-3; CDR3aa: CASSPNPGAGYTF
j_gene: TRBJ2-1; len: 14; v_gene: TRBV19; CDR3aa: CASSTSHSYNEQFF
j_gene: TRBJ1-2; len: 14; v_gene: TRBV11-2; CDR3aa: CASSLQGPNYGYTF